This T cell receptor (beta chain) originates from a study of cytomegalovirus exposure and HLA in healthy donors. Overall study results and limits: Altogether, around 160 TCR beta chains were recorded as cytomegalovirus-associated. A later analysis reportedly found fewer N-insertions in an Asian-associated ancestry cluster than the roughly 670-donor mean.

Primers included in the PCR were 60 Vbeta and 13 Jbeta primers. Some clones are missing from TCRdb's copy, which holds only in-frame ones; the method was immunoSEQ multiplex PCR. This table holds some 180,000 clones, 77% found once. As concerns this clone: Its antigen remains unidentified.

This CDR3 region has 15 residues. CDR1 and CDR2 from the germline V gene are KGHSH and LQKENI. Trimming left V 0 bases short and J 3 bases short, with 11 bases between. The rearrangement joins TRBV18 to TRBJ1-2, with a tentative D call TRBD1 (5 bases). This clonotype was sampled from a woman aged 60-70 years in good health and CMV-seropositive. The sequencing input was PBMCs. This chain's CDR3 is CASSPPSIGDYGYTF. The CDR3 nucleotides read TGTGCCAGCTCACCACCTTCGATAGGGGACTATGGCTACACCTTC.